The 5 T cell receptor beta chains reported below all come from one sample, sequenced in a study of cytomegalovirus exposure and HLA in healthy donors. Amplification used 60 Vbeta primers and 13 Jbeta primers. Libraries were prepared by immunoSEQ multiplex PCR; TCRdb keeps only in-frame clonotypes and omits some of them. The sample consists of over 200,000 clones, about 80% of them appearing once. The sample was PBMCs. These receptors all stem from a woman between 35 and 50 years old in good health and CMV-seronegative.

The V and J genes are TRBV6-1 and TRBJ2-3; possible D gene TRBD1, 6 bases. Germline values: CDR1 MNHNS, CDR2 SASEGT. There are 15 residues in the CDR3. V was pared by 6 bases and J by 0 bases, with 13 bases between. CDR3 coding DNA: TGTGCCAGCAGCGCGACAGGATCTAGCACAGATACGCAGTATTTT. Translating it yields CASSATGSSTDTQYF.

The CDR3 loop is CASRDRGLTNEKLFF. The CDR3 DNA follows: TGTGCCAGCAGAGACAGGGGGTTAACTAATGAAAAACTGTTTTTT. This chain joins TRBV6-6 and TRBJ1-4; 9 bases fit TRBD1. CDR1 is MNHNY and CDR2 is SVGAGI in the germline V gene (reference sequence). CDR3 length: 15 residues. V shed 6 bases, J shed 1 base, and the junction held 3 bases outside the gene matches.

The chain joins TRBV18 to TRBJ2-5; D is uncertain. CDR3 size: 12 residues. Germline loops: CDR1 KGHSH, CDR2 LQKENI. V was cut by 3 bases and J by 2 bases, with 4 bases left in between. CDR3 nucleotide sequence: TGTGCCAGCTCACCGCTACAAGAGACCCAGTACTTC. Its translation is CASSPLQETQYF.

This sequence joins TRBV30 and TRBJ1-1, with unresolved D. Trimming took off 2 bases at V and 4 bases at J, with 14 bases between the two ends. Germline V gene data show CDR1 as GTSNPN and CDR2 as SVGIG (reference sequence). The CDR3 runs to 14 residues. The CDR3 DNA reads TGTGCCTGGAGTCTTGTAGGGAGTGTCACTGAAGCTTTCTTT. Protein product: CAWSLVGSVTEAFF.

V gene TRBV7-2 combines with J gene TRBJ1-3; 9 bases are a match to TRBD1. V trimming: 6 bases; J trimming: 4 bases; junction bases outside the gene matches: 7. The CDR3 loop spans 15 amino acids. Germline V gives CDR1 SGHTA, CDR2 FQGNSA. The CDR3 sequence is CASRPGQGSGNTIYF. CDR3 coding DNA: TGTGCCAGCAGACCGGGACAGGGCTCAGGAAACACCATATATTTT.